Given below is one T cell receptor beta chain in context. These data belong to a study of OX40 agonist ivuxolimab in advanced cancers. Across the whole study: Patient treatment consisted of intravenous ivuxolimab administration every 2 weeks at 0.01 to 10 mg/kg.

Method: immunoSEQ multiplex PCR; TCRdb's copy keeps in-frame clones and lacks some. The sample lists 66,000 or so clones, around 85% occurring once. CDR3 length: 14 residues. Deletions cut 0 bases from V and 2 bases from J, with 8 bases between. Per germline, CDR1 SGHDT and CDR2 YYEEEE. Sequenced here: CD4+ or CD8+ T cells sorted from blood, sampled in a trial of the OX40 agonist ivuxolimab. The chain links TRBV5-6 to TRBJ2-5; D is ambiguous. The source is an adult with an advanced solid tumor such as melanoma, head and neck, liver or kidney cancer. The CDR3 DNA follows: TGTGCCAGCAGCTTGGACAGTGGACAAGAGACCCAGTACTTC. Amino acid sequence: CASSLDSGQETQYF.